Each of the 30 T cell receptor beta chains below was sequenced from the same sample in a study of cytomegalovirus exposure and HLA in healthy donors. Researchers ran the PCR with 60 Vbeta and 13 Jbeta primers. Using immunoSEQ multiplex PCR, the repertoire was profiled, and TCRdb retains in-frame clones only, with some absent. Of about 50,000 clones listed, roughly 76% are singletons. Sequences were obtained from PBMCs. These receptors all come from a woman in her thirties or forties in good health and CMV-seropositive.

The chain links TRBV28 to TRBJ1-6; the match to TRBD1 covers 10 bases. CDR1 and CDR2 (germline): MDHEN, SYDVKM. V dropped 6 bases and J dropped 4; count of bases not matched to a gene: 6. The CDR3 contains 16 residues. This CDR3 is CASSATGQGYNSPLHF. CDR3 nucleotide sequence: TGTGCCAGCAGCGCAACGGGACAGGGGTATAATTCACCCCTCCACTTT.

The gene calls are TRBV7-9 and TRBJ2-5; D is perhaps TRBD2 (6 bases). Trimming removed 5 bases at V and 8 bases at J, with 18 bases between. Germline V gene sequence: CDR1 SEHNR, CDR2 FQNEAQ (reference sequence). This CDR3 region has 14 residues. This CDR3 reads CASSLDGTSVTQYF. The CDR3 bases are TGTGCCAGCAGCCTCGACGGGACTTCAGTTACCCAGTACTTC. The full variable domain, rest sourced from reference TRBV7-9 and TRBJ2-5, is DTGVSQNPRHKITKRGQNVTFRCDPISEHNRLYWYRQTLGQGPEFLTYFQNEAQLEKSRLLSDRFSAERPKGSFSTLEIQRTEQGDSAMYLCASSLDGTSVTQYFGPGTRLLVL.

This chain uses TRBV10-3 with TRBJ2-1; 8 positions match TRBD2. The CDR3 extends over 14 amino acids. Losses at the gene ends were 6 bases for V and 5 bases for J; bases not matched to a gene: 6. Germline V gives CDR1 ENHRY, CDR2 SYGVKD. CDR3 DNA: TGTGCCATCAGGGATACGGGGGGGGACAATGAGCAGTTCTTC. Translating gives CAIRDTGGDNEQFF.

This chain connects TRBV9 to TRBJ1-2, with a tentative D call TRBD1 (5 bases). Germline-derived CDR1 and CDR2 are SGDLS and YYNGEE. The CDR3 length is 14 residues. Deletions cut 0 bases from V and 6 bases from J, with 12 bases between. CDR3 nucleotides: TGTGCCAGCAGCGTAGGACAGCTAGGGGATGGCTACACCTTC. The encoded protein is CASSVGQLGDGYTF.

This clone was found a few times. The rearrangement joins TRBV5-1 to TRBJ1-1; D is undetermined. The ends were cut back, 1 base at V and 2 bases at J, with 9 bases in the middle. The CDR3 spans 14 residues. Germline V gene sequence: CDR1 SGHRS, CDR2 YFSETQ. The CDR3 loop is CASSLIRSNTEAFF. The CDR3, as DNA: TGCGCCAGCAGCTTGATCAGAAGTAACACTGAAGCTTTCTTT. The full variable domain, with the rest looked up from reference TRBV5-1 and TRBJ1-1, is KAGVTQTPRYLIKTRGQQVTLSCSPISGHRSVSWYQQTPGQGLQFLFEYFSETQRNKGNFPGRFSGRQFSNSRSEMNVSTLELGDSALYLCASSLIRSNTEAFFGQGTRLTVV.

This chain uses TRBV27 with TRBJ2-5; D is undetermined. This CDR3 region has 13 residues. V was trimmed by 8 bases and J by 1 base, leaving 11 bases between them. Germline assignment: CDR1 MNHEY and CDR2 SMNVEV (reference sequence). Written as DNA, the CDR3 is TGTGCCAGCCGCTCACATGCCCAAGAGACCCAGTACTTC. Translated, it gives CASRSHAQETQYF.

The J gene is TRBJ2-1, the V gene TRBV10-1; 7 bases line up with TRBD1. CDR3 size: 12 residues. V lost 4 bases and J lost 10; bases outside the gene matches: 4. The germline V gene has CDR1 WNHNN and CDR2 SYGVQD (reference sequence). CDR3 DNA: TGCGCCAGCAGTGTTACAGGGGACGAGCAGTTCTTC. This sequence encodes CASSVTGDEQFF.

The CDR3 spells CAWSAVGGTAPLHF. The CDR3, as DNA: TGTGCCTGGAGTGCTGTAGGGGGAACGGCACCCCTCCACTTT. The gene calls are TRBV30 and TRBJ1-6; D may be TRBD1 (6 bases). The CDR3 runs to 14 residues. The V gene lost 1 base and the J gene lost 11 bases, with 15 bases spanning the gap. The V gene's germline CDR1 is GTSNPN and CDR2 SVGIG (reference sequence).

V and J are TRBV15 and TRBJ2-7, with unresolved D. This CDR3 is built from 14 residues. CDR1 and CDR2 (germline): LNHNV, YYDKDF (reference sequence). The V and J ends lost 5 bases and 0 bases respectively, with 11 bases between them. The CDR3 coding sequence is TGTGCCACCAGCCGGCCGCGGTCCTCCTACGAGCAGTACTTC. Protein sequence: CATSRPRSSYEQYF. The variable domain in full, completed from reference TRBV15 and TRBJ2-7, reads DAMVIQNPRYQVTQFGKPVTLSCSQTLNHNVMYWYQQKSSQAPKLLFHYYDKDFNNEADTPDNFQSRRPNTSFCFLDIRSPGLGDTAMYLCATSRPRSSYEQYFGPGTRLTVT.

V and J are TRBV11-1 and TRBJ2-7; D is perhaps TRBD1 (5 bases). CDR1 and CDR2 from the germline V gene are SGHAT and FQDESV (reference sequence). The CDR3 has 13 amino acids. V was cut by 2 bases and J by 3 bases, with 8 bases left in between. CDR3 sequence reads: CASSLQGHYEQYF. In nucleotides, the CDR3 is TGTGCCAGCAGCTTACAGGGTCACTACGAGCAGTACTTC.

J is TRBJ1-2 and V is TRBV4-1; possibly TRBD1 for D (6 bases). The ends were cut back, 1 base at V and 8 bases at J, with 14 bases in the middle. Germline V gene lookup returns CDR1 MGHRA and CDR2 YSYEKL. The CDR3 is 14 amino acids. The CDR3 bases are TGCGCCAGCAGCCAAGTAGGTGGGGGCGAGGGCTACACCTTC. Translating gives CASSQVGGGEGYTF.

This clone was seen just once. The rearrangement links TRBV6-6 to TRBJ1-6; D unclear. CDR3 length: 14 residues. Germline V lookup: CDR1 MNHNY, CDR2 SVGAGI (reference sequence). Trimming stripped 7 bases from V and 8 bases from J, with 15 bases between. The DNA of the CDR3 is TGTGCCAGCACCCATAGTCATTTGGATTCACCCCTCCACTTT. As protein: CASTHSHLDSPLHF.

CDR3: CASSRPSGSQYF. The CDR3 nucleotides read TGTGCCAGCAGCCGTCCTAGCGGGTCGCAGTATTTT. The J gene is TRBJ2-3, the V gene TRBV14; the match to TRBD2 covers 8 bases. This CDR3 comprises 12 residues. Germline CDR1 reads SGHDN; CDR2 reads FVKESK. With 4 bases clipped from V and 10 bases from J, the junction kept 4 bases outside the gene matches.

This rearrangement joins TRBV6-5 to TRBJ2-7; tentatively, D is TRBD1 (6 bases). V lost 0 bases, J lost 2 bases, and 8 bases lay in between. The CDR3 is made up of 14 amino acids. CDR1 MNHEY and CDR2 SVGAGI come from the germline V gene. The CDR3 sequence: CASSYSAGAYEQYF. The CDR3 DNA reads as TGTGCCAGCAGTTACTCGGCAGGGGCCTACGAGCAGTACTTC.

CDR3 DNA: TGTGCCAGCAGTGCCAGGGGGATAGACACTGAAGCTTTCTTT. Its protein product is CASSARGIDTEAFF. This sequence joins TRBV6-1 and TRBJ1-1; 7 nucleotides align to TRBD1. Germline CDR1 and CDR2: MNHNS and SASEGT. The CDR3 has 14 amino acids. After removal of 4 bases from V and 3 bases from J, the junction contained 5 bases not matched to a gene.

This clone has just a few counts. It is unclear where the CDR3 begins or ends on the DNA, so no DNA is shown, and the CDR3 is as TCRdb lists it. The chain is built from TRBV4-1 and TRBJ1-4. The germline V gene has CDR1 MGHRA and CDR2 YSYEKL. Including both end residues, the CDR3 is 14 amino acids long. The CDR3 loop is CASMGVRFGEKLFF.

The V gene is TRBV29-1, the J gene TRBJ2-2, with 9 bases lining up with TRBD1. V lost 2 bases to trimming and J lost 5 bases; unmatched junction nucleotides: 12. Germline V gives CDR1 SQVTM, CDR2 ANQGSEA. This CDR3 is built from 17 residues. The CDR3 DNA sequence: TGCAGCGTTGAAAACCCGACGGACAGGGGCAATACCGGGGAGCTGTTTTTT. This codes for CSVENPTDRGNTGELFF.

This chain uses TRBV30 with TRBJ2-1; the match to TRBD2 covers 11 bases. The length of the CDR3 is 13 residues. The trim removed 5 bases at V and 7 bases at J, leaving 4 bases unmatched. Looked up from germline, CDR1 is GTSNPN and CDR2 is SVGIG (reference sequence). For the CDR3, the DNA is TGTGCCTGGCGTTCTAGCGGGGGGAATGAGCAGTTCTTC. Translating it yields CAWRSSGGNEQFF.

This clone was seen a single time. This sequence joins TRBV16 and TRBJ2-7; a possible D gene is TRBD1 (6 bases). This CDR3 is built from 18 residues. Germline V CDR1 and CDR2: KGHSY, FQNENV. V was shortened by 4 bases and J by 0 bases, with 22 bases between the two germline ends. Written as DNA, the CDR3 is TGTGCCAGCAGCCGGGATCACTCACGACAGGAGAGCTCCTACGAGCAGTACTTC. Encoded protein: CASSRDHSRQESSYEQYF. Looking up the rest from reference TRBV16 and TRBJ2-7 gives the full variable domain: GEEVAQTPKHLVRGEGQKAKLYCAPIKGHSYVFWYQQVLKNEFKFLISFQNENVFDETGMPKERFSAKCLPNSPCSLEIQATKLEDSAVYFCASSRDHSRQESSYEQYFGPGTRLTVT.

The V gene is TRBV19, the J gene TRBJ1-3; no clear D. The germline gives CDR1 LNHDA, CDR2 SQIVND (reference sequence). The CDR3 covers 13 residues. V lost 4 bases, J lost 8 bases, and 12 bases lay in between. The CDR3 bases are TGTGCCAGTAGTAGAGGACCGGAGGACACCATATATTTT. Amino acids: CASSRGPEDTIYF. Complete variable domain (other parts from reference TRBV19 and TRBJ1-3): DGGITQSPKYLFRKEGQNVTLSCEQNLNHDAMYWYRQDPGQGLRLIYYSQIVNDFQKGDIAEGYSVSREKKESFPLTVTSAQKNPTAFYLCASSRGPEDTIYFGEGSWLTVV.

Only a few counts were recorded for this clone. This rearrangement joins TRBV15 to TRBJ2-5, with 8 positions matching TRBD1. Germline CDR1 is LNHNV and CDR2 is YYDKDF (reference sequence). V gave up 4 bases and J gave up 5 bases; unmatched junction bases: 6. The CDR3 is 14 residues long. Here the CDR3 DNA reads TGTGCCACCAGCACCGACTACAGGGGGGAGACCCAGTACTTC. Protein sequence: CATSTDYRGETQYF.

DNA for the CDR3: TGCGCCAGCACGCCCGGCCAGGCCGGTTATGGCTACACCTTC. It yields the protein CASTPGQAGYGYTF. The V and J genes are TRBV5-1 and TRBJ1-2; D unresolved. V gave up 6 bases and J gave up 5 bases, with 17 bases separating them. The CDR3 extends over 14 amino acids. Germline loops: CDR1 SGHRS, CDR2 YFSETQ.

The chain uses TRBV21-1 and TRBJ1-2. TRBV21-1 is reported as a pseudogene. The CDR3 has 15 amino acids. In DNA form, the CDR3 reads TGTGCCAGCAACCGACAGCGGGCCCCCTACTATGGCTACACCTTC. Its translation: CASNRQRAPYYGYTF.

The chain links TRBV28 to TRBJ1-1; 9 bases fit TRBD1. CDR3 length: 15 amino acids. The germline gives CDR1 MDHEN, CDR2 SYDVKM. V trimming: 8 bases; J trimming: 5 bases; junction bases outside the gene matches: 12. The CDR3 DNA follows: TGTGCCAGCCCCCCCGACAGGGGGGTAGCTACTGAAGCTTTCTTT. This codes for CASPPDRGVATEAFF.

The chain has TRBV9 and TRBJ2-5, with TRBD1 as a possible D gene (5 bases). Germline CDR1 reads SGDLS; CDR2 reads YYNGEE. This CDR3 has 15 amino acids. The V end lost 4 bases, the J end lost 2 bases, and 15 bases lay between the germline ends. The CDR3 spells CASSISGRGQETQYF. The DNA for the CDR3 is TGTGCCAGCAGCATTAGTGGTAGGGGACAAGAGACCCAGTACTTC.

V usage is TRBV25-1 and J usage is TRBJ1-2; no clear D gene. CDR1 and CDR2 (germline): MGHDK, SYGVNS. V was pared by 6 bases and J by 8 bases, with 16 bases between. The CDR3 is made up of 13 amino acids. The CDR3 sequence is CASSNTAVGGYTF. The DNA for the CDR3 is TGTGCCAGCAGCAACACAGCGGTGGGAGGCTACACCTTC.

In its sample, this clone was seen a few times. The rearrangement links TRBV5-1 to TRBJ2-6; TRBD1 agrees at 7 bases. Germline CDR1 SGHRS, CDR2 YFSETQ. V lost 2 bases to trimming and J lost 2 bases; unmatched junction nucleotides: 4. The CDR3 has 16 amino acids. The chain's CDR3 is CASSFSTGTGANVLTF. The CDR3 nucleotides are TGCGCCAGCAGCTTCTCGACAGGGACTGGGGCCAACGTCCTGACTTTC.

The rearrangement joins TRBV4-1 to TRBJ1-1; TRBD1 matches 10 bases. CDR1 is MGHRA, CDR2 YSYEKL, per germline. V was pared by 0 bases and J by 11 bases, with 15 bases of the junction left unmatched. The CDR3 loop spans 17 amino acids. The CDR3 protein is CASSQDLETGGFFGAFF. DNA for the CDR3: TGCGCCAGCAGCCAAGATCTTGAGACAGGGGGCTTCTTCGGGGCTTTCTTT.

The V gene is TRBV4-1, the J gene TRBJ2-1; 11 bases fit TRBD1. Trimming removed 0 bases from V and 4 bases from J; junction bases left unmatched: 8. Germline V gene data show CDR1 as MGHRA and CDR2 as YSYEKL. The CDR3 sequence is 18 residues long. CDR3 residues: CASSQEIGTGGTYNEQFF. CDR3 DNA sequence: TGCGCCAGCAGCCAAGAAATCGGGACAGGGGGAACGTACAATGAGCAGTTCTTC.

This clone appeared a few times. The chain carries TRBV4-2 and TRBJ1-1; D call uncertain. V was trimmed by 1 base and J by 0 bases, leaving 6 bases between them. The CDR3 loop spans 14 amino acids. CDR1 LGHNA and CDR2 YNFKEQ come from the germline V gene. This chain's CDR3 is CASSQGQLNTEAFF. The CDR3 DNA follows: TGTGCCAGCAGCCAAGGACAATTGAACACTGAAGCTTTCTTT.